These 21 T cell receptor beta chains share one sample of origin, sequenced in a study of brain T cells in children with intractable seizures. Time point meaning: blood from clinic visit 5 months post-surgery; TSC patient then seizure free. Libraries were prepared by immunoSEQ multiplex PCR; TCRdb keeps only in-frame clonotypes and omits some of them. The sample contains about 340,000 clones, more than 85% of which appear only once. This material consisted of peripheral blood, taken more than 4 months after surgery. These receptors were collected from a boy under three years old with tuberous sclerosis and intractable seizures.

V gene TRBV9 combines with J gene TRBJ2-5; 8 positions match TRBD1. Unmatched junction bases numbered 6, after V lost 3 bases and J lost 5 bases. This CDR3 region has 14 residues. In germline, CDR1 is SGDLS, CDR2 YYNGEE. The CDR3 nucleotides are TGTGCCAGCAGCGCGAGGACAGGGAGGGAGACCCAGTACTTC. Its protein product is CASSARTGRETQYF.

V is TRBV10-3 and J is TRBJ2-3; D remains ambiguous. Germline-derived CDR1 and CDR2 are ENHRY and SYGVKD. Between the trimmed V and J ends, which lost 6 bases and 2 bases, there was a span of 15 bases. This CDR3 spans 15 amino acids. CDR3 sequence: CAISSPPGFTDTQYF. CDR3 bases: TGTGCCATCAGCAGTCCCCCGGGCTTCACAGATACGCAGTATTTT.

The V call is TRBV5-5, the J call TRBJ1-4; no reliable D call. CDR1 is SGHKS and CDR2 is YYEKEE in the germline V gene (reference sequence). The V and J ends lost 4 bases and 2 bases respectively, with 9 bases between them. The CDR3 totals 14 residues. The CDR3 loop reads CASSHSVTNEKLFF. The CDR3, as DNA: TGTGCCAGCAGCCATAGCGTTACTAATGAAAAACTGTTTTTT. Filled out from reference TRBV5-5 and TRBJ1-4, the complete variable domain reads DAGVTQSPTHLIKTRGQQVTLRCSPISGHKSVSWYQQVLGQGPQFIFQYYEKEERGRGNFPDRFSARQFPNYSSELNVNALLLGDSALYLCASSHSVTNEKLFFGSGTQLSVL.

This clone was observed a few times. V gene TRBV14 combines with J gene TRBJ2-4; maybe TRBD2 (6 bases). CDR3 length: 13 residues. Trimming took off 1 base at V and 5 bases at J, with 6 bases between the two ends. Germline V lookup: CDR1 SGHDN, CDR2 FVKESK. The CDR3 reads CASSQGLENIQYF. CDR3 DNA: TGTGCCAGCAGCCAAGGACTAGAAAACATTCAGTACTTC.

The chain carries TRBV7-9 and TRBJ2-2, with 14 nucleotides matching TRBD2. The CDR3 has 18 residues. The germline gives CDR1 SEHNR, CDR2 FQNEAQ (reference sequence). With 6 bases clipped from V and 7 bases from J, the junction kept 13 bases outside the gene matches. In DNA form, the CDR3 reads TGTGCCAGCAGTCGAAAGCCGGGACTAGCGGGAGCCTTCGGGGAGCTGTTTTTT. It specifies CASSRKPGLAGAFGELFF.

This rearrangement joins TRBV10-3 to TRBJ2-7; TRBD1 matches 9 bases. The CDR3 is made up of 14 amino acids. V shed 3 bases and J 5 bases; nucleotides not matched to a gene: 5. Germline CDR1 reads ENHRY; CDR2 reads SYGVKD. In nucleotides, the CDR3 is TGTGCCATCAGTGAACAGGGGGCGACCGACGAGCAGTACTTC. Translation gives CAISEQGATDEQYF.

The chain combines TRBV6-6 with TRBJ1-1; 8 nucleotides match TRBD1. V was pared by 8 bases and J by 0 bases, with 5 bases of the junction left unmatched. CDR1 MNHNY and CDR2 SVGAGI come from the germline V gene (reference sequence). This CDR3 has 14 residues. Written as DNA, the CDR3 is TGTGCCAGCGCGACAGGGGCCATGAACACTGAAGCTTTCTTT. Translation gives CASATGAMNTEAFF.

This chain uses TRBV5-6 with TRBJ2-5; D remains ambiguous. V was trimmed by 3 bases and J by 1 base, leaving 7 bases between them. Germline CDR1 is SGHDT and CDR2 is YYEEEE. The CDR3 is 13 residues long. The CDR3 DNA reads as TGTGCCAGCAGCTCGACCGTCCAAGAGACCCAGTACTTC. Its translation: CASSSTVQETQYF.

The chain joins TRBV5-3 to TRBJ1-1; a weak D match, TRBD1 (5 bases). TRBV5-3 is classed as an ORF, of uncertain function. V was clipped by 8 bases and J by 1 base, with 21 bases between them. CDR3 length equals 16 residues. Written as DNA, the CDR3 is TGTGCCAGGAACAGGAAATTAGCTCCAGCGAACACTGAAGCTTTCTTT. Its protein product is CARNRKLAPANTEAFF.

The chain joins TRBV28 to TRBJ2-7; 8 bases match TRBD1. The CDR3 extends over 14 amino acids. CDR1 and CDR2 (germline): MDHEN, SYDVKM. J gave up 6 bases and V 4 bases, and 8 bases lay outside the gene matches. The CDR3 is CASSSETTGGEQYF. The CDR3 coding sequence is TGTGCCAGCAGTTCGGAAACTACAGGGGGCGAGCAGTACTTC.

The DNA for the CDR3 is TGTGCCAGTAGTATAGATAATTGGGGGGCCGTAGGTGGCTACACCTTC. Translating it yields CASSIDNWGAVGGYTF. V usage is TRBV19 and J usage is TRBJ1-2, with a tentative D call TRBD1 (6 bases). Trimming shortened V by 0 bases and J by 7 bases, and 18 bases separated the two germline ends. Germline values: CDR1 LNHDA, CDR2 SQIVND (reference sequence). The CDR3 covers 16 residues.

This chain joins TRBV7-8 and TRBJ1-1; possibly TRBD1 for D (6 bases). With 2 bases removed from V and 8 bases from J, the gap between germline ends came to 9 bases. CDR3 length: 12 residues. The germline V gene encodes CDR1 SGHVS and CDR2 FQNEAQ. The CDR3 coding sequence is TGTGCCAGCAGCTTACTGCAGGGGGAAGCTTTCTTT. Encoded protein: CASSLLQGEAFF.

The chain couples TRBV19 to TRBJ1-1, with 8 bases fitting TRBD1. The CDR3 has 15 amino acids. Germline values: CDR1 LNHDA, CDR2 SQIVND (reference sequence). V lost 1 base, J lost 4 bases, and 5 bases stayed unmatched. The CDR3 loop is CASSIGRQGRTEAFF. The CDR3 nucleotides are TGTGCCAGTAGTATAGGTCGACAGGGGCGCACTGAAGCTTTCTTT.

CDR3 residues: CASSPGQATGELFF. The DNA of the CDR3 is TGTGCCAGCAGTCCGGGACAGGCCACCGGGGAGCTGTTTTTT. The rearrangement joins TRBV2 to TRBJ2-2; 8 nucleotides line up with TRBD1. Trimming removed 5 bases from V and 4 bases from J; junction bases left unmatched: 3. Germline V gene data show CDR1 as SNHLY and CDR2 as FYNNEI. This CDR3 contains 14 residues.

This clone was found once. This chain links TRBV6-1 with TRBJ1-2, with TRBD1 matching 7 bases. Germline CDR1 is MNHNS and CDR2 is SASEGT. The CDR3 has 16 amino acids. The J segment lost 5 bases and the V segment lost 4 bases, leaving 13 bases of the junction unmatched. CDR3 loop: CASSAGTVGLRYGYTF. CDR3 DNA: TGTGCCAGCAGTGCCGGGACAGTTGGTCTTCGGTATGGCTACACCTTC.

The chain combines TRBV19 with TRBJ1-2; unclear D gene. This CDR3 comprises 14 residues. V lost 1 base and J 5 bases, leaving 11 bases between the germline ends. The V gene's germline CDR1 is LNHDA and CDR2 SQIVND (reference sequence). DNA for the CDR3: TGTGCCAGTAGTATAGTTGGTCCAGATTATGGCTACACCTTC. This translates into CASSIVGPDYGYTF.

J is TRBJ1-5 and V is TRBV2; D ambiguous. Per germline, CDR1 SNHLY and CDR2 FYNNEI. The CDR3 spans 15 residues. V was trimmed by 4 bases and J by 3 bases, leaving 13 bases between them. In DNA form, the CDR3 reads TGTGCCAGCAGTGGAGGCAGGCAGATCAATCAGCCCCAGCATTTT. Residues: CASSGGRQINQPQHF.

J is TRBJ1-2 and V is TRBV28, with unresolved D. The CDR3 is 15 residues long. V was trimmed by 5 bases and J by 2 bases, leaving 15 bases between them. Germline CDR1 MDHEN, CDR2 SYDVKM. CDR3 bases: TGTGCCAGCAGTCCCGCTTCGTTGGGGAACTATGGCTACACCTTC. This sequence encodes CASSPASLGNYGYTF.

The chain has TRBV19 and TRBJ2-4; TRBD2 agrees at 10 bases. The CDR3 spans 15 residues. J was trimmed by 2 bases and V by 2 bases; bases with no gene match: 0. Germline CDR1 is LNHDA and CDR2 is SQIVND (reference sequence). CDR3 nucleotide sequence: TGTGCCAGTAGTATAACTAGCGGGACCAAAAACATTCAGTACTTC. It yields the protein CASSITSGTKNIQYF.

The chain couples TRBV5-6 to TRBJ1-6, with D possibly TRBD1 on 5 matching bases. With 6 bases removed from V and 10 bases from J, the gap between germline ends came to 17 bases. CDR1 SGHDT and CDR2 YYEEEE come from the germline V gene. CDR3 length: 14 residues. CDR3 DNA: TGTGCCAGCATTTGGGGACGCTCCCCATCACCCCTCCACTTT. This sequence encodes CASIWGRSPSPLHF.

CDR3 residues: CASSLESGDITEAFF. CDR3 coding DNA: TGCGCCAGCAGCTTGGAATCCGGGGACATAACTGAAGCTTTCTTT. The chain joins TRBV5-1 to TRBJ1-1, with a weak D call TRBD1 (6 bases). The CDR3 extends over 15 amino acids. CDR1 SGHRS and CDR2 YFSETQ come from the germline V gene. With 0 bases removed from V and 5 bases from J, the gap between germline ends came to 14 bases.